This T cell receptor (beta chain) appears in the sequencing data of a study of CD8+ T cells in alopecia areata. Sequencing relied on a cDNA template that was reverse transcribed from extracted RNA. The assay was immunoSEQ multiplex PCR, and TCRdb's table has in-frame clones only and misses some. The sample consists of some 51,000 clones, 90% to 97% of them appearing once. The receptor comes from a human donor with alopecia areata. The sample was CD8+ T cells sorted from blood, taken at week 0.

The CDR3 sequence: CAAGNEQFF. In DNA, the CDR3 is TGTGCTGCGGGCAATGAGCAGTTCTTC. The genes are TRBV12-2 and TRBJ2-1; the table gives TRBD2 as D, unverified against the DNA. TRBV12-2 is annotated as a pseudogene. The CDR3 length is 9 residues.